These T cell receptor beta chains were read from a single sample in a study of shared T cell receptors in the human thymus. TCRdb keeps only in-frame clones here, not all; method: immunoSEQ multiplex PCR. The sample has some 720,000 clones, around 89% seen once; the top ten hold 0.0095% to 0.011%. This sample also appeared in a second study, on human thymus T cells.

The sequencing input was thymocytes. The receptors shown here come from a boy in the first two years of life with a congenital heart defect. Both conserved end residues are part of each CDR3. D genes are given only for firm matches. Clone size appears in some rows only: once, few, many, or a class for an expanded clone.

D gene: TRBD2
V gene: TRBV4-1
J gene: TRBJ2-5
CDR3 length: 15
clone size: -
CDR3 DNA: TGCGCCAGCAGCCATCTACGGGAGGGCCCGGAGACCCAGTACTTC
CDR3 protein: CASSHLREGPETQYF

D gene: TRBD1
V gene: TRBV7-9
J gene: TRBJ2-3
CDR3 length: 18
clone size: -
CDR3 DNA: TGTGCCAGCAGCTTAGCGAAGTCTGGGACAGGGGCCACAGATACGCAGTATTTT
CDR3 protein: CASSLAKSGTGATDTQYF

D gene: -
V gene: TRBV4-3
J gene: TRBJ2-1
CDR3 length: 17
clone size: -
CDR3 DNA: TGCGCCAGCAGCCCCTCTCCCCCGCGTAGCTCCTACAATGAGCAGTTCTTC
CDR3 protein: CASSPSPPRSSYNEQFF

D gene: TRBD2
V gene: TRBV7-2
J gene: TRBJ2-2
CDR3 length: 17
clone size: -
CDR3 DNA: TGTGCCAGCAGCCTTGGCAGACTAGCGGGAGGGACCGGGGAGCTGTTTTTT
CDR3 protein: CASSLGRLAGGTGELFF

D gene: -
V gene: TRBV14
J gene: TRBJ2-5
CDR3 length: 15
clone size: -
CDR3 DNA: TGTGCCAGCAGCCCTTTCGGACACCCAGAGGAGACCCAGTACTTC
CDR3 protein: CASSPFGHPEETQYF

D gene: -
V gene: TRBV9
J gene: TRBJ1-4
CDR3 length: 15
clone size: few
CDR3 DNA: TGTGCCAGCAGCGTAGGGGCAAGACAACCTGAAAAACTGTTTTTT
CDR3 protein: CASSVGARQPEKLFF

D gene: -
V gene: TRBV11-2
J gene: TRBJ1-1
CDR3 length: 18
clone size: -
CDR3 DNA: TGTGCCAGCAGCCCCCGCGGGGTTGGTCGGAGGGAGGACACTGAAGCTTTCTTT
CDR3 protein: CASSPRGVGRREDTEAFF

D gene: -
V gene: TRBV19
J gene: TRBJ2-4
CDR3 length: 14
clone size: -
CDR3 DNA: TGTGCCAGTAGGTCAGGGGTTTTCGGAAACATTCAGTACTTC
CDR3 protein: CASRSGVFGNIQYF

D gene: TRBD1
V gene: TRBV5-1
J gene: TRBJ2-7
CDR3 length: 14
clone size: -
CDR3 DNA: TGCGCCAGCAGCCGAAGGGGGCTCTCCTACGAGCAGTACTTC
CDR3 protein: CASSRRGLSYEQYF

D gene: -
V gene: TRBV14
J gene: TRBJ2-1
CDR3 length: 16
clone size: once
CDR3 DNA: TGTGCCAGCAGCCACCCTGGCTCCGGGACTCCGAATGAGCAGTTCTTC
CDR3 protein: CASSHPGSGTPNEQFF

D gene: -
V gene: TRBV7-9
J gene: TRBJ2-2
CDR3 length: 13
clone size: -
CDR3 DNA: TGTGCCAGCAGCTTAGTATTCACCGGGGAGCTGTTTTTT
CDR3 protein: CASSLVFTGELFF

D gene: -
V gene: TRBV27
J gene: TRBJ2-3
CDR3 length: 17
clone size: once
CDR3 DNA: TGTGCCAGCAATAAGGGGGCCCGCTTTGGGCGGGGCCGCACGCAGTATTTT
CDR3 protein: CASNKGARFGRGRTQYF

D gene: TRBD2
V gene: TRBV14
J gene: TRBJ2-1
CDR3 length: 15
clone size: -
CDR3 DNA: TGTGCCAGCAGCTCTCTAGCGGGAGGGTACAATGAGCAGTTCTTC
CDR3 protein: CASSSLAGGYNEQFF

D gene: TRBD2
V gene: TRBV6-4
J gene: TRBJ2-3
CDR3 length: 16
clone size: -
CDR3 DNA: TGTGCCAGCAGTGATGGACTAGCGGGGATCACAGATACGCAGTATTTT
CDR3 protein: CASSDGLAGITDTQYF

D gene: -
V gene: TRBV2
J gene: TRBJ1-2
CDR3 length: 14
clone size: -
CDR3 DNA: TGTGCTACGCCCCCAGGGCTCGGTGACTATGGCTACACCTTC
CDR3 protein: CATPPGLGDYGYTF

D gene: -
V gene: TRBV5-1
J gene: TRBJ1-4
CDR3 length: 14
clone size: -
CDR3 DNA: TGCGCCAGCAGCCCCGACAGAAGCCAGGAAAAACTGTTTTTT
CDR3 protein: CASSPDRSQEKLFF

D gene: TRBD1
V gene: TRBV27
J gene: TRBJ2-3
CDR3 length: 16
clone size: -
CDR3 DNA: TGTGCCAGCAGTTTATCACAGGGGTCAAGCACAGATACGCAGTATTTT
CDR3 protein: CASSLSQGSSTDTQYF

D gene: -
V gene: TRBV28
J gene: TRBJ1-5
CDR3 length: 14
clone size: -
CDR3 DNA: TGTGCCAGCAGTCGACCCTCGGGGGTTCAGCCCCAGCATTTT
CDR3 protein: CASSRPSGVQPQHF

D gene: TRBD1
V gene: TRBV4-3
J gene: TRBJ2-7
CDR3 length: 16
clone size: -
CDR3 DNA: TGCGCCAGCAGCCAAGATCCGGACAGGGGGTGGGGGAAGCAGTACTTC
CDR3 protein: CASSQDPDRGWGKQYF

D gene: TRBD2
V gene: TRBV20-1
J gene: TRBJ2-3
CDR3 length: 11
clone size: -
CDR3 DNA: TGCAGTGCTAAGACTAGCGGGGCCCGGTATTTT
CDR3 protein: CSAKTSGARYF

D gene: -
V gene: TRBV11-2
J gene: TRBJ2-7
CDR3 length: 19
clone size: once
CDR3 DNA: TGTGCCAGCAGCTCAGGGGCTAGAACGGGCGCCCTTTTGTTCTACGAGCAGTACTTC
CDR3 protein: CASSSGARTGALLFYEQYF

D gene: TRBD2
V gene: TRBV9
J gene: TRBJ2-1
CDR3 length: 17
clone size: few
CDR3 DNA: TGTGCCAGCAGCGTAATAGCCGGACTAGCGGGAGGAAATGAGCAGTTCTTC
CDR3 protein: CASSVIAGLAGGNEQFF

D gene: TRBD2
V gene: TRBV2
J gene: TRBJ2-7
CDR3 length: 15
clone size: -
CDR3 DNA: TGTGCCAGCAGTGAAATATGGGGGAGGGCGGGCGAGCAGTACTTC
CDR3 protein: CASSEIWGRAGEQYF

D gene: TRBD1
V gene: TRBV28
J gene: TRBJ2-7
CDR3 length: 19
clone size: -
CDR3 DNA: TGTGCCAGCAGTTCCAATCCCGGACAGGGGGAAAAGGAGGTTAACGAGCAGTACTTC
CDR3 protein: CASSSNPGQGEKEVNEQYF

D gene: TRBD2
V gene: TRBV7-6
J gene: TRBJ2-3
CDR3 length: 18
clone size: -
CDR3 DNA: TGTGCCAGCAGCTTAGCCACGCAGCGGGAGGACTGCTCAGATACGCAGTATTTT
CDR3 protein: CASSLATQREDCSDTQYF

D gene: TRBD2
V gene: TRBV7-2
J gene: TRBJ2-3
CDR3 length: 16
clone size: -
CDR3 DNA: TGTGCCAGCAGCCCCAACCGGACTAGCGGCACAGATACGCAGTATTTT
CDR3 protein: CASSPNRTSGTDTQYF

D gene: -
V gene: TRBV19
J gene: TRBJ2-7
CDR3 length: 13
clone size: -
CDR3 DNA: TGTGCCAGTAGTCGAGGGATCCCCTACGAGCAGTACTTC
CDR3 protein: CASSRGIPYEQYF

D gene: -
V gene: TRBV25-1
J gene: TRBJ2-2
CDR3 length: 12
clone size: -
CDR3 DNA: TGTGCCAGCAGTGCCAGGGAAGGGGAGCTGTTTTTT
CDR3 protein: CASSAREGELFF

D gene: -
V gene: TRBV29-1
J gene: TRBJ2-7
CDR3 length: 14
clone size: -
CDR3 DNA: TGCAGCGTTATCCCCTCTAGGACACCCTACGAGCAGTACTTC
CDR3 protein: CSVIPSRTPYEQYF

D gene: TRBD1
V gene: TRBV19
J gene: TRBJ1-2
CDR3 length: 12
clone size: -
CDR3 DNA: TGTGCCAGTAGTTTAGGGGGCAACGGCTACACCTTC
CDR3 protein: CASSLGGNGYTF

D gene: -
V gene: TRBV29-1
J gene: TRBJ2-7
CDR3 length: 15
clone size: -
CDR3 DNA: TGCAGCGTTGAAGCTCGACTAGGAGGGAGCTACGAGCAGTACTTC
CDR3 protein: CSVEARLGGSYEQYF

D gene: -
V gene: TRBV4-2
J gene: TRBJ1-1
CDR3 length: 15
clone size: -
CDR3 DNA: TGTGCCAGCAGCCCTGGGGCGGGGAGAAACACTGAAGCTTTCTTT
CDR3 protein: CASSPGAGRNTEAFF

D gene: TRBD2
V gene: TRBV30
J gene: TRBJ2-7
CDR3 length: 15
clone size: -
CDR3 DNA: TGTGCCTGGAGGCGACTAGCGGGGACCTCCTACGAGCAGTACTTC
CDR3 protein: CAWRRLAGTSYEQYF

D gene: -
V gene: TRBV7-2
J gene: TRBJ2-7
CDR3 length: 16
clone size: few
CDR3 DNA: TGTGCCAGCAGCCAGCTAGCGAAAGGGATCTCATACGAGCAGTACTTC
CDR3 protein: CASSQLAKGISYEQYF

D gene: -
V gene: TRBV15
J gene: TRBJ2-7
CDR3 length: 12
clone size: -
CDR3 DNA: TGTGCCACCCGGTCTAACTCCTACGAGCAGTACTTC
CDR3 protein: CATRSNSYEQYF

D gene: -
V gene: TRBV19
J gene: TRBJ1-1
CDR3 length: 11
clone size: -
CDR3 DNA: TGTGCCACCCTCTTGAACACTGAAGCTTTCTTT
CDR3 protein: CATLLNTEAFF

D gene: TRBD2
V gene: TRBV6-5
J gene: TRBJ2-7
CDR3 length: 16
clone size: -
CDR3 DNA: TGTGCCAGCAGTTACTCGATGCGGGAGAAGAGTAGCGAGCAGTACTTC
CDR3 protein: CASSYSMREKSSEQYF

D gene: -
V gene: TRBV30
J gene: TRBJ2-1
CDR3 length: 15
clone size: -
CDR3 DNA: TGTGCCTGGAGTGGCTACTTCAGGGGAGGGGATGAGCAGTTCTTC
CDR3 protein: CAWSGYFRGGDEQFF

D gene: TRBD1
V gene: TRBV6-5
J gene: TRBJ2-1
CDR3 length: 14
clone size: -
CDR3 DNA: TGTGCCAGCAGTTACCACAGGGGAAAGAATGAGCAGTTCTTC
CDR3 protein: CASSYHRGKNEQFF

D gene: TRBD1
V gene: TRBV5-4
J gene: TRBJ2-5
CDR3 length: 14
clone size: -
CDR3 DNA: TGTGCCAGCAGCCAAGACAGGGAATTGGAGACCCAGTACTTC
CDR3 protein: CASSQDRELETQYF

D gene: -
V gene: TRBV5-1
J gene: TRBJ2-5
CDR3 length: 15
clone size: -
CDR3 DNA: TGCGCCAGCAGCCTGCTTGGGCCCGACGGAGGAACCCAGTACTTC
CDR3 protein: CASSLLGPDGGTQYF

D gene: -
V gene: TRBV7-6
J gene: TRBJ2-1
CDR3 length: 15
clone size: -
CDR3 DNA: TGTGCCAGCAGCCCCCGTTACAGCTCCTACAATGAGCAGTTCTTC
CDR3 protein: CASSPRYSSYNEQFF

D gene: -
V gene: TRBV30
J gene: TRBJ2-1
CDR3 length: 15
clone size: once
CDR3 DNA: TGTGCCTGGACGAAACTAGTCCCACCGCCCAATGAGCAGTTCTTC
CDR3 protein: CAWTKLVPPPNEQFF

D gene: -
V gene: TRBV6-1
J gene: TRBJ2-7
CDR3 length: 15
clone size: -
CDR3 DNA: TGTGCCAGCAGTGCCCTTCGGCTAGCTTCCTACGAGCAGTACTTC
CDR3 protein: CASSALRLASYEQYF

D gene: -
V gene: TRBV10-3
J gene: TRBJ2-3
CDR3 length: 16
clone size: -
CDR3 DNA: TGTGCCATCAGTGAGTCACAAGCGGCTAGCACAGATACGCAGTATTTT
CDR3 protein: CAISESQAASTDTQYF

D gene: TRBD1
V gene: TRBV5-5
J gene: TRBJ1-1
CDR3 length: 15
clone size: -
CDR3 DNA: TGTGCCAGCAGCATACGGACAGGGAGGAAGGCTGAAGCTTTCTTT
CDR3 protein: CASSIRTGRKAEAFF

D gene: TRBD2
V gene: TRBV6-1
J gene: TRBJ2-5
CDR3 length: 12
clone size: -
CDR3 DNA: TGTGCCAGCAGGGCGGGAGAAGAGACCCAGTACTTC
CDR3 protein: CASRAGEETQYF

D gene: TRBD1
V gene: TRBV4-2
J gene: TRBJ2-2
CDR3 length: 15
clone size: -
CDR3 DNA: TGTGCCAGCAGCCATGGGGACAGGGTAGCCGGGGAGCTGTTTTTT
CDR3 protein: CASSHGDRVAGELFF

D gene: -
V gene: TRBV6-6
J gene: TRBJ2-2
CDR3 length: 15
clone size: -
CDR3 DNA: TGTGCCAGCAGTCCTGACAGTCCTCCCACCGGGGAGCTGTTTTTT
CDR3 protein: CASSPDSPPTGELFF

D gene: TRBD2
V gene: TRBV7-8
J gene: TRBJ2-7
CDR3 length: 17
clone size: -
CDR3 DNA: TGTGCCAGCAGCTTAGATAGTAGCGGGAGGGTAGTCTACGAGCAGTACTTC
CDR3 protein: CASSLDSSGRVVYEQYF

D gene: TRBD2
V gene: TRBV2
J gene: TRBJ2-7
CDR3 length: 14
clone size: -
CDR3 DNA: TGTGCCAGCAGATTTAGCGGGAGGCCCTACGAGCAGTACTTC
CDR3 protein: CASRFSGRPYEQYF

D gene: TRBD2
V gene: TRBV19
J gene: TRBJ2-1
CDR3 length: 16
clone size: -
CDR3 DNA: TGTGCCAGTAGTATCTCTAGCGGGAGCCCTTACAATGAGCAGTTCTTC
CDR3 protein: CASSISSGSPYNEQFF

D gene: TRBD1
V gene: TRBV28
J gene: TRBJ1-5
CDR3 length: 18
clone size: -
CDR3 DNA: TGTGCCAGCAGTGGGACAGGGGGGGATCCCAATAGCAATCAGCCCCAGCATTTT
CDR3 protein: CASSGTGGDPNSNQPQHF

D gene: -
V gene: TRBV28
J gene: TRBJ2-7
CDR3 length: 14
clone size: -
CDR3 DNA: TGTGCCAGCAGTTTCAGGCCAGGCCCCTACGAGCAGTACTTC
CDR3 protein: CASSFRPGPYEQYF